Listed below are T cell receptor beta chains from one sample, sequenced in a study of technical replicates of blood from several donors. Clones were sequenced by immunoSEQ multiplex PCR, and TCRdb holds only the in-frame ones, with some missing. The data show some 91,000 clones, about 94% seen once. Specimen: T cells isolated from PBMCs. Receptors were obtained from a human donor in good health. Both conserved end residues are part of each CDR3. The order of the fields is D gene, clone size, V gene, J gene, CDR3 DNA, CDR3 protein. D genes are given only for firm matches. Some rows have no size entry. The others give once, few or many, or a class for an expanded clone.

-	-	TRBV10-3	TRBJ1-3	TGTGCCACCATCCATCCTTACAGAACCTCTGGAAACACCATATATTTT	CATIHPYRTSGNTIYF
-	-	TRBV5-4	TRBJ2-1	TGTGCCAGCAGCTTGGGGCAGGACAATGAGCAGTTCTTC	CASSLGQDNEQFF
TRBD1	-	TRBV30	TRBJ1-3	TGTGCCTGGAGGCTGAACAGGGGGTCTGGAAACACCATATATTTT	CAWRLNRGSGNTIYF
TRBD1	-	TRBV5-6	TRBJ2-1	TGTGCCAGCAGCTTGAGGTTCGGACAGGAATCCTACAATGAGCAGTTCTTC	CASSLRFGQESYNEQFF
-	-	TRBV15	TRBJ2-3	TGTGCCACCAGCAGTAACAGAGACACAGATACGCAGTATTTT	CATSSNRDTDTQYF
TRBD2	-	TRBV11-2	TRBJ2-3	TGTGCCAGCAGCCGAAGGAATAGCGGGGGGCGAGATACGCAGTATTTT	CASSRRNSGGRDTQYF
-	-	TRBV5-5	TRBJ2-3	TGTGCCAGCACCTTTCGTCTCGGGGCAGGGCGGGGAACAGATACGCAGTATTTT	CASTFRLGAGRGTDTQYF
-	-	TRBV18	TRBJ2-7	TGTGCCAGCCCCGAATTAGGAGGGACCCCCTACGAGCAGTACTTC	CASPELGGTPYEQYF
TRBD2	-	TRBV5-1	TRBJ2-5	TGCGCCAGCAGCTTGGGACTAGCGGCCGAAGAGACCCAGTACTTC	CASSLGLAAEETQYF
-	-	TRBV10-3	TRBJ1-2	TGTGCCATCAGTGAGTTGCGACTTTCGGGCTACACCTTC	CAISELRLSGYTF
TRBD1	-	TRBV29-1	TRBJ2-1	TGCAGCGTCCGAGACAGGGTTAGCAATGAGCAGTTCTTC	CSVRDRVSNEQFF
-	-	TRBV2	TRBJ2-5	TGTGCCAGCAGCGGCAGTGTAGCGGAGACCCAGTACTTC	CASSGSVAETQYF
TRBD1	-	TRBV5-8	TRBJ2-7	TGTGCCAGCAGCTTGTGGACAGGGAACTACGAGCAGTACTTC	CASSLWTGNYEQYF
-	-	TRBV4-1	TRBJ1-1	TGCGCCAGCAGCCAAAGACAGATAATGAACACTGAAGCTTTCTTT	CASSQRQIMNTEAFF
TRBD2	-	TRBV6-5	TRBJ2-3	TGTGCCAGCAGTTACTCCCAGGGAGGGGATACGCAGTATTTT	CASSYSQGGDTQYF
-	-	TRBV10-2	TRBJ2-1	TGCGCCAGCAGTGTGGGGAGTCTCACCTACAATGAGCAGTTCTTC	CASSVGSLTYNEQFF
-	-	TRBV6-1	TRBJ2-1	TGTGCCAGCAGTGAAAACCCACAGGGTTCCTACAATGAGCAGTTCTTC	CASSENPQGSYNEQFF
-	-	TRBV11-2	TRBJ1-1	TGTGCCAGCAGCTTAGATCATACGGGGTTGAACACTGAAGCTTTCTTT	CASSLDHTGLNTEAFF
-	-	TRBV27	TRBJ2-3	TGTGCCAGCAGACCCATAGCCGAGTTTGTGGATACGCAGTATTTT	CASRPIAEFVDTQYF
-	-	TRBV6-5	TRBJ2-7	TGTGCCAGCAGTTTTCAGGGTTCCTACGAGCAGTACTTC	CASSFQGSYEQYF
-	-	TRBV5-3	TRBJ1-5	TGTGCCAGAAGCGCTGATGTACAGGGTCAGCCCCAGCATTTT	CARSADVQGQPQHF
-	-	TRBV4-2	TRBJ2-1	TGTGCCAGCAGCCTAGAGAGTTCCTACAATGAGCAGTTCTTC	CASSLESSYNEQFF
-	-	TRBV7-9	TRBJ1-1	TGTGCCAGCAGCTTATCGGGGACACGAGCTTTCTTT	CASSLSGTRAFF
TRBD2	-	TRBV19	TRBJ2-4	TGTGCCAGTAGTATAGTTTCGGGGGGGGCAAACATTCAGTACTTC	CASSIVSGGANIQYF
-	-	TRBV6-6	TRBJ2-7	TGTGCCAGCAGCGCCGCGCTAACCCCCTACGAGCAGTACTTC	CASSAALTPYEQYF
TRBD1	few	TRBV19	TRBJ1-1	TGTGCCAGTAGTTTAACAGGGGGAGGTATCACTGAAGCTTTCTTT	CASSLTGGGITEAFF
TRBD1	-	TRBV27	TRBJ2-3	TGTGCCAGCAGAGACAGGGGTTACGGCACAGATACGCAGTATTTT	CASRDRGYGTDTQYF